The rows below give T cell receptor beta chains drawn from one sample of a study of molecular identifiers for immune sequencing clone quantification. A single record per CDR3 protein comes from TCRdb applying MiXCR to the PCR reads. The sample contains about 510,000 distinct CDR3 sequences, 20% to 25% of which appear only once. Sequencing used naive CD8+ T cells from blood, with Jurkat cell RNA spiked in. These receptors all stem from a human donor in good health. Some libraries in this study had Jurkat cell RNA spiked in. Both conserved end residues are part of each CDR3. Each record gives: CDR3 protein, J gene, V gene, clone size. Size values are once, few and many counts, or a class for expanded clones, and some rows have none.

CASSHREVRTGELFF	TRBJ2-2	TRBV3-1	few
CASSEGAWNTGELFF	TRBJ2-2	TRBV25-1	once
CASSQEGDRNREQYF	TRBJ2-7	TRBV4-3	many
CASSWDNQYEQYF	TRBJ2-7	TRBV5-6	many
CASNMGQKEAGWNQPQHF	TRBJ1-5	TRBV6-2/TRBV6-3	few
CSARPQESPNLDTQYF	TRBJ2-3	TRBV20-1	many
CAWSPDSGNQPQHF	TRBJ1-5	TRBV30	many
CSATDSYTDTQYF	TRBJ2-3	TRBV20-1	many
CASSGGWGDDNEQFF	TRBJ2-1	TRBV5-3	NA
CASTDRSSNTGELFF	TRBJ2-2	TRBV28	NA
CSASYRAGNTIYF	TRBJ1-3	TRBV20-1	few